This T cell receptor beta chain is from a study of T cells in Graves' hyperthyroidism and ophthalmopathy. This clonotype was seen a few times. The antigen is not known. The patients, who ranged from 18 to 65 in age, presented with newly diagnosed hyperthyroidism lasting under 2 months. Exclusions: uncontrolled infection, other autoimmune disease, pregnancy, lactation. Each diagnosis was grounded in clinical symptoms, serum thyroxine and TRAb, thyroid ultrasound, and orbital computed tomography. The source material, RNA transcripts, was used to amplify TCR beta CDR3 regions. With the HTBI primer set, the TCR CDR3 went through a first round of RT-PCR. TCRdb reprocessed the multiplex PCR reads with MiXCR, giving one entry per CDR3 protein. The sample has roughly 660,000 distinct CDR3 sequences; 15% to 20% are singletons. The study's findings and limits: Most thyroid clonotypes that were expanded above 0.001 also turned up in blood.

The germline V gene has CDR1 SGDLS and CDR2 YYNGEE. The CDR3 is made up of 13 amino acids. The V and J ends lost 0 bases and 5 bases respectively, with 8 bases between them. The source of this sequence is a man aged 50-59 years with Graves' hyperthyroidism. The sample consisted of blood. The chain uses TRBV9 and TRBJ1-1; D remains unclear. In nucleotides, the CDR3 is TGTGCCAGCAGCGTAGGTGTGGTTACTGAAGCTTTCTTT. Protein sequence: CASSVGVVTEAFF.